These 23 T cell receptor beta chains originate from one sample sequenced in a study of beta chain features in type 1 diabetes. As every portion of the isolated RNA was reverse transcribed, the sequencing read expressed TCRB transcripts. Generated by immunoSEQ multiplex PCR, the TCRdb table keeps only in-frame clones and is missing some. The table has 200,000 to 250,000 clones, 9.6% seen once; the top ten hold just under 0.035%. The sequenced sample was naive CD4+ T cells from blood. The source of these receptors is a woman between 18 and 29 years old in good health.

This clone was observed a handful of times. The CDR3 region is CASSFGTGGTDTQYF. CDR3 DNA sequence: TGCGCCAGCAGCTTCGGGACAGGGGGTACAGATACGCAGTATTTT. The chain uses TRBV5-1 and TRBJ2-3; 11 nucleotides line up with TRBD1. With V trimmed by 2 bases and J by 3 bases, 2 bases remained unmatched. The germline V gene encodes CDR1 SGHRS and CDR2 YFSETQ. The CDR3 spans 15 residues.

This clone came up many times. The chain combines TRBV29-1 with TRBJ2-4; TRBD2 might be the D (5 bases). Germline loops: CDR1 SQVTM, CDR2 ANQGSEA. Trimming cost V 0 bases and J 2 bases, with 8 bases left between them. CDR3 length: 14 residues. CDR3 coding DNA: TGCAGCGTTGAAGACCGAGGGACCAAAAACATTCAGTACTTC. Amino acids: CSVEDRGTKNIQYF.

This rearrangement joins TRBV9 to TRBJ1-4, with D perhaps matching TRBD1 (6 bases). The CDR3 runs to 16 residues. The germline gives CDR1 SGDLS, CDR2 YYNGEE. With 2 bases removed from V and 7 bases from J, the gap between germline ends came to 18 bases. CDR3 protein: CASSVAPRGSGEKLFF. CDR3 nucleotides: TGTGCCAGCAGCGTCGCCCCCAGGGGAAGCGGTGAAAAACTGTTTTTT.

This clone was seen only a few times. The chain joins TRBV27 to TRBJ1-2, with 8 nucleotides matching TRBD1. CDR3 length: 14 residues. V was pared by 6 bases and J by 8 bases, with 11 bases of the junction left unmatched. The germline V gene encodes CDR1 MNHEY and CDR2 SMNVEV (reference sequence). The CDR3 bases are TGTGCCAGCAGCGAAGACAGGGGAACTGACGGCTACACCTTC. It is translated as CASSEDRGTDGYTF.

The chain recombines TRBV19 with TRBJ1-1; tentative D call: TRBD1 (6 bases). Germline loops: CDR1 LNHDA, CDR2 SQIVND (reference sequence). V lost 3 bases to trimming and J lost 1 base, with 9 bases between them. The CDR3 is 14 residues long. The CDR3 DNA reads as TGTGCCAGTAGTATGAGGACAGCGAACACTGAAGCTTTCTTT. Translation gives CASSMRTANTEAFF.

The table lists this clone with a few counts. The chain recombines TRBV7-9 with TRBJ2-3, with 7 bases aligning to TRBD2. The CDR3 sequence is 16 residues long. Germline loops: CDR1 SEHNR, CDR2 FQNEAQ (reference sequence). Trimming at V came to 4 bases and at J to 3 bases, leaving 10 bases not matched to a gene. The CDR3 loop reads CASSYPRGGGTDTQYF. DNA of the CDR3: TGTGCCAGCAGCTACCCCCGCGGGGGAGGGACAGATACGCAGTATTTT.

This sequence joins TRBV5-5 and TRBJ1-1; D unclear. Trimming took 4 bases from V and 2 from J, leaving 3 bases between them. CDR3 length: 11 amino acids. The V gene's germline CDR1 is SGHKS and CDR2 YYEKEE (reference sequence). CDR3 DNA sequence: TGTGCCAGCAGCCTCAACACTGAAGCTTTCTTT. This gives the protein CASSLNTEAFF.

CDR3 bases: TGTGCCTGGAGTTATGGACTAGCGACAACCTACGAGCAGTACTTC. It translates to CAWSYGLATTYEQYF. V gene TRBV30 combines with J gene TRBJ2-7; TRBD2 matches 9 bases. V dropped 2 bases and J dropped 2; count of bases not matched to a gene: 7. Germline V gene lookup returns CDR1 GTSNPN and CDR2 SVGIG (reference sequence). CDR3 length equals 15 residues.

There are a few counts of this clone. The V gene is TRBV6-4, the J gene TRBJ1-1; TRBD1 is a possible D gene (5 bases). Trimming cost V 6 bases and J 1 base, with 9 bases left between them. There are 13 residues in the CDR3. CDR1 is MRHNA, CDR2 SNTAGT, per germline. The CDR3 nucleotides read TGTGCCAGCAGAGCAAGGGGGAACACTGAAGCTTTCTTT. Translated, it gives CASRARGNTEAFF.

The chain carries TRBV10-3 and TRBJ2-3; TRBD2 agrees at 11 bases. The germline V gene encodes CDR1 ENHRY and CDR2 SYGVKD. The CDR3 runs 14 residues. With 5 bases clipped from V and 3 bases from J, the junction kept 1 base outside the gene matches. The CDR3 reads CAISSSGGTDTQYF. The CDR3 DNA is TGTGCCATCAGTTCTAGCGGGGGGACAGATACGCAGTATTTT.

The genes are TRBV5-1 and TRBJ2-2; possible D gene TRBD1, 5 bases. Trimming took 2 bases from V and 5 from J, leaving 10 bases between them. In germline, CDR1 is SGHRS, CDR2 YFSETQ. The CDR3 loop spans 14 amino acids. CDR3 amino acids: CASSFQQETGELFF. The CDR3 DNA reads as TGCGCCAGCAGCTTCCAACAGGAGACCGGGGAGCTGTTTTTT.

The rearrangement links TRBV29-1 to TRBJ1-1; the D gene is possibly TRBD1 (5 bases). The CDR3 contains 13 residues. The germline CDR1 and CDR2 sequences are SQVTM and ANQGSEA. V was pared by 7 bases and J by 1 base, with 13 bases between. This CDR3 is CSAQNTGNTEAFF. In nucleotides, the CDR3 is TGCAGCGCCCAAAATACAGGGAACACTGAAGCTTTCTTT.

This clone appeared a few times. The V and J genes are TRBV5-4 and TRBJ1-5; TRBD1 matches 9 bases. The CDR3 contains 15 residues. Per the germline V gene, CDR1 is SGHNT and CDR2 is YYREEE (reference sequence). Trimming took 0 bases from V and 7 from J; bases not matched to a gene: 5. CDR3 bases: TGTGCCAGCAGCTTGGGGGGACAGGGCATCCAGCCCCAGCATTTT. This translates into CASSLGGQGIQPQHF.

This chain connects TRBV29-1 to TRBJ2-2, with 8 bases identical to TRBD1. Germline trimming cut 4 bases from V and 7 bases from J; bases unmatched to any gene: 11. CDR3 length: 15 residues. The germline CDR1 and CDR2 sequences are SQVTM and ANQGSEA. CDR3 nucleotides: TGCAGCGTTGTCGAAACAGGGGGGAAGGACGGGGAGCTGTTTTTT. Protein sequence: CSVVETGGKDGELFF.

The CDR3 sequence: CASSLPGTGFEKLFF. The CDR3, as DNA: TGCGCCAGCAGCCTACCGGGGACAGGTTTTGAAAAACTGTTTTTT. The chain employs TRBV4-1 and TRBJ1-4; 8 bases align to TRBD1. V lost 4 bases, J lost 7 bases, and 8 bases stayed unmatched. The CDR3 runs to 15 residues. The V gene's germline CDR1 is MGHRA and CDR2 YSYEKL.

In regard to this clone: The same CDR3 also results from other DNA sequences found in this sample. The chain is built from TRBV5-1 and TRBJ2-7; 8 bases map to TRBD2. This CDR3 contains 14 residues. CDR1 is SGHRS and CDR2 is YFSETQ in the germline V gene. V shed 4 bases, J shed 2 bases, and the junction held 5 bases outside the gene matches. The DNA for the CDR3 is TGCGCCAGCAGCCCGGGGGGGCGAACCTACGAGCAGTACTTC. The encoded protein is CASSPGGRTYEQYF.

This clone occurred a few times. The rearrangement links TRBV25-1 to TRBJ1-2; 7 bases are shared with TRBD1. The CDR3 is made up of 14 amino acids. Trimming took 4 bases from V and 2 from J; bases not matched to a gene: 4. Germline V CDR1 and CDR2: MGHDK, SYGVNS. The CDR3 DNA sequence: TGTGCCAGCAGTGGCCGGGACAGCAACTATGGCTACACCTTC. It codes for CASSGRDSNYGYTF.

This clone was found a few times. This sequence joins TRBV5-1 and TRBJ2-7; D remains ambiguous. With 1 base removed from V and 7 bases from J, the gap between germline ends came to 15 bases. This CDR3 has 14 amino acids. CDR1 and CDR2 (germline): SGHRS, YFSETQ. The CDR3 region is CASSLLELSVEQYF. CDR3 nucleotides: TGCGCCAGCAGCTTGCTGGAACTAAGTGTAGAGCAGTACTTC.

The J gene is TRBJ2-3, the V gene TRBV29-1; TRBD1 might be the D (5 bases). The length of the CDR3 is 14 residues. V was pared by 4 bases and J by 4 bases, with 15 bases between. The germline V gene has CDR1 SQVTM and CDR2 ANQGSEA. The CDR3 region has the DNA TGCAGCGTTGTTATTGGGGCCATGGCAGATACGCAGTATTTT. Encoded protein: CSVVIGAMADTQYF.

The J gene is TRBJ1-1, the V gene TRBV18; weak D call: TRBD1 (5 bases). This CDR3 spans 13 amino acids. CDR1 and CDR2 (germline): KGHSH, LQKENI. Trimming pared 5 bases from V and 3 bases from J, leaving 10 bases between. CDR3 nucleotides: TGTGCCAGCTCATTACAGGACGACACTGAAGCTTTCTTT. Protein: CASSLQDDTEAFF.

The chain couples TRBV4-2 to TRBJ2-7, with D maybe TRBD2 (5 bases). Germline V gene data show CDR1 as LGHNA and CDR2 as YNFKEQ. V lost 4 bases and J 4 bases, leaving 14 bases between the germline ends. The CDR3 sequence is 14 residues long. The CDR3 DNA is TGTGCCAGCAGCCCCTTCGGGAAGCCTTACGAGCAGTACTTC. Translating gives CASSPFGKPYEQYF.

The CDR3 spells CASSSSGDSSYEQYF. CDR3 in DNA: TGTGCCAGCAGTTCTAGCGGAGATAGCTCCTACGAGCAGTACTTC. The V call is TRBV11-2, the J call TRBJ2-7, with 7 positions matching TRBD2. J gave up 0 bases and V 6 bases, and 8 bases lay outside the gene matches. Germline V CDR1 and CDR2: SGHAT, FQNNGV. This CDR3 has 15 residues.

This clone was counted only a few times. The V gene is TRBV7-7, the J gene TRBJ2-1; TRBD2 matches 13 bases. V lost 5 bases and J lost 8; bases outside the gene matches: 15. CDR1 and CDR2 from the germline V gene are SSHAT and FNYEAQ (reference sequence). This CDR3 is built from 18 residues. CDR3 region: CASSLGERTSGRVDEQFF. CDR3 bases: TGTGCCAGCAGCCTCGGGGAGAGGACTAGCGGGAGAGTGGATGAGCAGTTCTTC.